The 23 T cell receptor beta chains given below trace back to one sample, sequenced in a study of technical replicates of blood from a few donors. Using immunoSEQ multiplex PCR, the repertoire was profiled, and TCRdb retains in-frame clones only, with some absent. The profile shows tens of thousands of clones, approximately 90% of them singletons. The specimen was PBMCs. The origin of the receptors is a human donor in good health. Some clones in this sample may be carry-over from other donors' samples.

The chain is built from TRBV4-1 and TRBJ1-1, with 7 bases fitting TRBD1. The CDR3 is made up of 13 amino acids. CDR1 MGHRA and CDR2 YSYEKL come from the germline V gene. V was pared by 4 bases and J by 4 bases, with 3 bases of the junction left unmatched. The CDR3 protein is CASSLDRVTEAFF. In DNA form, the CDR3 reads TGCGCCAGCAGCCTTGACAGGGTCACTGAAGCTTTCTTT.

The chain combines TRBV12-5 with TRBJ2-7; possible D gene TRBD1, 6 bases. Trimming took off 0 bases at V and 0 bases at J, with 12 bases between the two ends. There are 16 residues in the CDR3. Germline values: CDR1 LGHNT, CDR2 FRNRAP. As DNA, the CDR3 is TGTGCTAGTGGTTTGGTAATCAGGGGCCTCTCCTACGAGCAGTACTTC. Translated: CASGLVIRGLSYEQYF. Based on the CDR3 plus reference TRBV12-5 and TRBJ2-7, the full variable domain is DARVTQTPRHKVTEMGQEVTMRCQPILGHNTVFWYRQTMMQGLELLAYFRNRAPLDDSGMPKDRFSAEMPDATLATLKIQPSEPRDSAVYFCASGLVIRGLSYEQYFGPGTRLTVT.

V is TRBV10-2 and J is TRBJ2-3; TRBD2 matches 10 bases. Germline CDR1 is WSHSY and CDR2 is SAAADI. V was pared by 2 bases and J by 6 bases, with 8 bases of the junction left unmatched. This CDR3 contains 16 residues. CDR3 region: CASSEVRLAGVDTQYF. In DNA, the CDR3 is TGCGCCAGCAGTGAGGTTCGGCTAGCGGGAGTCGATACGCAGTATTTT.

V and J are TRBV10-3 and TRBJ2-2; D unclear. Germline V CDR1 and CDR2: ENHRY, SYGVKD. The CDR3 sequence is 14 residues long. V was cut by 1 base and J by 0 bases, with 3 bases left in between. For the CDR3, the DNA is TGTGCCATCAGTGAGTTATCGAACACCGGGGAGCTGTTTTTT. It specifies CAISELSNTGELFF.

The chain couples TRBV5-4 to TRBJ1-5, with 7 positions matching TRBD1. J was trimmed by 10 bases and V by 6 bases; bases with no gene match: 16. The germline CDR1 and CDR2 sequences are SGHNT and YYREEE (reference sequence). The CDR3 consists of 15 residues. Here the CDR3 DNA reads TGTGCCAGCACCGGCCAGAGGGGGCAGGGGGGACCCCAGCATTTT. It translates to CASTGQRGQGGPQHF.

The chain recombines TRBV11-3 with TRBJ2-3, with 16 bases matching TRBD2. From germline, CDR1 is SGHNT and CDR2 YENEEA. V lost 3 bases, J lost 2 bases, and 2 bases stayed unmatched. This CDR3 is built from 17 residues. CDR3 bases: TGTGCCAGCAGCTTGGGGACTAGCGGGGGGGCCACAGATACGCAGTATTTT. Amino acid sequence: CASSLGTSGGATDTQYF.

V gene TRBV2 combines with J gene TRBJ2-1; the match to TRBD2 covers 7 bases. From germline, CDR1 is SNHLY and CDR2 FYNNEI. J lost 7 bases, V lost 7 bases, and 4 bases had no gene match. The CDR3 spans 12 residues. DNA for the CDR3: TGTGCCAGCATCGGCGGGAGAAATGAGCAGTTCTTC. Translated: CASIGGRNEQFF.

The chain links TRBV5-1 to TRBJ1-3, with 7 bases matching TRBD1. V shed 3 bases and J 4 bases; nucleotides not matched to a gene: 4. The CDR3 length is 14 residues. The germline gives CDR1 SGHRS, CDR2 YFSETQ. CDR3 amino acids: CASSYTGVGNTIYF. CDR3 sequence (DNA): TGCGCCAGCAGCTACACAGGGGTCGGAAACACCATATATTTT.

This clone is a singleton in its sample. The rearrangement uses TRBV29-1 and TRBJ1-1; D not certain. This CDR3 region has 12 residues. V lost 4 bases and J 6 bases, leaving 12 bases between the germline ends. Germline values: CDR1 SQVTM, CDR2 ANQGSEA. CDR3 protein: CSVVSGLAEAFF. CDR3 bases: TGCAGCGTTGTGTCCGGGTTGGCTGAAGCTTTCTTT.

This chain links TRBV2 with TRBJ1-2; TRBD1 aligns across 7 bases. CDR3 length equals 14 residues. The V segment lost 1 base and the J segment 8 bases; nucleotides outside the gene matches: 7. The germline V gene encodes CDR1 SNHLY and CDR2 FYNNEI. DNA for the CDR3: TGTGCCAGCAGTGAAGTTCAGGGGGAGTTCGGCTACACCTTC. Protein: CASSEVQGEFGYTF.

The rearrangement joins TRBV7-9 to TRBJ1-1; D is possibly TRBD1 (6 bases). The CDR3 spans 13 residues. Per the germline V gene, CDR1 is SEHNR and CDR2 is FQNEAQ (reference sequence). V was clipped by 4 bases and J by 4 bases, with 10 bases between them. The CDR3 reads CASSSEGGTEAFF. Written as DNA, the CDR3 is TGTGCCAGCAGCTCCGAAGGGGGCACTGAAGCTTTCTTT.

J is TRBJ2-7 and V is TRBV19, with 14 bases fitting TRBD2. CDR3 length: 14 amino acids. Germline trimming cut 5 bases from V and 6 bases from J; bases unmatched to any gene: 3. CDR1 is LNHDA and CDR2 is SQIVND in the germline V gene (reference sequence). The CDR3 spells CASSAGLAGGEQYF. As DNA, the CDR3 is TGTGCCAGTAGTGCCGGACTAGCGGGGGGCGAGCAGTACTTC.

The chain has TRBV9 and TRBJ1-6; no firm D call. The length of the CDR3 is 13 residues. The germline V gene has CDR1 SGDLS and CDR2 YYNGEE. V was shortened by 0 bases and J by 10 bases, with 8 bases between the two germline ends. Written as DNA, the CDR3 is TGTGCCAGCAGCGTAGATTTGAGCTCACCCCTCCACTTT. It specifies CASSVDLSSPLHF.

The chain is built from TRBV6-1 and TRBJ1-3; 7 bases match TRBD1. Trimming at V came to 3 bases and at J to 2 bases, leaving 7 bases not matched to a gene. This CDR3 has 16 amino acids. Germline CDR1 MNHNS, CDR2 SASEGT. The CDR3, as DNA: TGTGCCAGCAGTGATCCTAGGGGGCCTACTGGAAACACCATATATTTT. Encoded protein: CASSDPRGPTGNTIYF.

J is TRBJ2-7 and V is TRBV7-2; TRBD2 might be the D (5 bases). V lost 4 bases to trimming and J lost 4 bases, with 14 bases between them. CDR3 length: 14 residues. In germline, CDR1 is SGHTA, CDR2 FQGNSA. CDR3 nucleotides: TGTGCCAGCAGCTCCACTTCCGCGGGTTACGAGCAGTACTTC. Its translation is CASSSTSAGYEQYF.

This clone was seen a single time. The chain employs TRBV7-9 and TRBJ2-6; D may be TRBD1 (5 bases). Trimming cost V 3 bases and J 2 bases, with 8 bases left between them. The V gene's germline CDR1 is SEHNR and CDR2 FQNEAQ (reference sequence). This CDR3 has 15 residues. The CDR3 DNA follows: TGTGCCAGCAGCTTGACAGCTGCTGGGGCCAACGTCCTGACTTTC. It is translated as CASSLTAAGANVLTF.

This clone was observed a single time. The CDR3 loop is CASSSQGASNQPQHF. Written as DNA, the CDR3 is TGTGCCAGTAGTAGCCAGGGGGCTAGCAATCAGCCCCAGCATTTT. The chain employs TRBV19 and TRBJ1-5; 8 bases are shared with TRBD1. The CDR3 extends over 15 amino acids. Trimming at V came to 4 bases and at J to 0 bases, leaving 2 bases not matched to a gene. Germline V gene sequence: CDR1 LNHDA, CDR2 SQIVND (reference sequence).

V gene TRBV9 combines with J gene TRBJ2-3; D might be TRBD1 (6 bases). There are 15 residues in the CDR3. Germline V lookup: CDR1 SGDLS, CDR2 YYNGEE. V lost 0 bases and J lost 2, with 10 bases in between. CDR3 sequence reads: CASSVVAGDTDTQYF. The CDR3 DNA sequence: TGTGCCAGCAGCGTAGTTGCAGGGGACACAGATACGCAGTATTTT.

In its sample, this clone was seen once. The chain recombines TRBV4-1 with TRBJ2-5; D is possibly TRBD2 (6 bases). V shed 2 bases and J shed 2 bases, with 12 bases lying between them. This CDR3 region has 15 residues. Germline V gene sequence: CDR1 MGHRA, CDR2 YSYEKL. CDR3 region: CASSQSGTSQETQYF. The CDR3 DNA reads TGCGCCAGCAGCCAATCGGGGACTTCTCAAGAGACCCAGTACTTC.

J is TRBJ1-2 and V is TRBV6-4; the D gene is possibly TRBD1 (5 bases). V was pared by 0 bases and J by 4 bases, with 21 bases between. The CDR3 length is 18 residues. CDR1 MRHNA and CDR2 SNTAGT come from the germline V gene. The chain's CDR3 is CASSDSRGSVTLLYGYTF. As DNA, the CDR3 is TGTGCCAGCAGTGACTCTCGGGGGTCTGTTACTCTTCTCTATGGCTACACCTTC.

CDR3 sequence: CASSVAGRRNEQFF. DNA of the CDR3: TGCGCCAGCAGCGTGGCGGGACGTCGCAATGAGCAGTTCTTC. The chain recombines TRBV4-3 with TRBJ2-1, with TRBD2 as a possible D gene (6 bases). V lost 5 bases to trimming and J lost 6 bases, with 14 bases between them. There are 14 residues in the CDR3. The germline CDR1 and CDR2 sequences are LGHNA and YSLEER.

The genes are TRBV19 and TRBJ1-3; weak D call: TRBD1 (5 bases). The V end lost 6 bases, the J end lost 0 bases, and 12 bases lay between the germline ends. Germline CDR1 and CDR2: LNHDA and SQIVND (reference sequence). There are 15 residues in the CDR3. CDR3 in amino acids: CASSTRQRSGNTIYF. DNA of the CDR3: TGTGCCAGTAGCACGCGACAGCGCTCTGGAAACACCATATATTTT.

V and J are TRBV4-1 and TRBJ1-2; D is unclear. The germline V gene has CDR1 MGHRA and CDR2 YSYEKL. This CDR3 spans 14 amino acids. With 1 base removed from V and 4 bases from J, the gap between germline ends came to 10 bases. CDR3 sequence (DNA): TGCGCCAGCAGCCAAGGTGACAACGGCTATGGCTACACCTTC. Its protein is CASSQGDNGYGYTF.